This T cell receptor beta chain was identified in a study of a mutant IDH1 vaccine in newly diagnosed glioma. Across the study: Vaccines began 4-6 weeks after radiotherapy alone, or with temozolomide cycles. The treated group averaged approximately 42 years old and was roughly 62% male, about 40% female. Study results and limitations: Detectable vaccine-induced immune responses arose in around 92% of patients.

Time point: week 47, end of study. Each dose of the vaccine consisted of 300 ug of mutant IDH1 20-mer peptide, with topical imiquimod. Per the germline V gene, CDR1 is LGHNA and CDR2 is YNFKEQ. Trimming left V 2 bases short and J 3 bases short, with 11 bases between. This CDR3 is built from 15 residues. Method: immunoSEQ multiplex PCR; TCRdb's copy keeps in-frame clones and lacks some. The sample carries some 12,000 clones, approximately 85% recorded once. Regarding this clone: Its antigen is unknown.

This specimen was PBMCs, taken from a glioma patient whose treatment included an IDH1 peptide vaccine. This chain links TRBV4-2 with TRBJ1-5; D gene ambiguous. The sequence was obtained from a man aged 25 to 40 with glioma. CDR3 DNA sequence: TGTGCCAGCAGCCAATCCCGGGCTAACAATCAGCCCCAGCATTTT. This encodes CASSQSRANNQPQHF.